The 20 T cell receptor beta chains below were found in one sample sequenced in a study of regulatory T cells in long-lasting Graves disease. Time point described: newly diagnosed GD, antithyroid drugs for less than 3 months. TCR sequences were obtained from RNA taken from PBMCs. HTBI primers from iRepertoire and Arm-PCR of CDR3 regions yielded the TCR beta libraries. TCRdb re-derived calls from the multiplex PCR reads in MiXCR, one entry per CDR3 protein. The sample lists 450,000 to 600,000 distinct CDR3 sequences; 13% were seen once. The data also belong to a second study, concerning T cells in Graves' hyperthyroidism and ophthalmopathy.

The sequences come from peripheral blood mononuclear cells (PBMCs), collected at new diagnosis, from a patient treated with antithyroid drugs. The source of these receptors is a man aged 25-45 years with Graves disease.

The chain employs TRBV29-1 and TRBJ2-1, with unresolved D. Germline CDR1 and CDR2: SQVTM and ANQGSEA. Trimming took 8 bases from V and 5 from J, leaving 7 bases between them. This CDR3 is 10 amino acids long. CDR3 amino acids: CSLFHNEQFF. The CDR3 coding sequence is TGCAGCCTCTTTCACAATGAGCAGTTCTTC.

At least ten counts were recorded for this clonotype. V is TRBV27 and J is TRBJ1-1; 7 bases line up with TRBD1. The CDR3 spans 12 residues. The V and J ends lost 7 bases and 4 bases, in that order; junction bases with no gene match: 3. The V gene's germline CDR1 is MNHEY and CDR2 SMNVEV (reference sequence). DNA of the CDR3: TGTGCCAGCAAGACAGGGTTCACTGAAGCTTTCTTT. Translation gives CASKTGFTEAFF.

There are many counts of this clonotype. V usage is TRBV12-3 or TRBV12-4 and J usage is TRBJ1-4, with TRBD1 identical over 7 bases. V gave up 5 bases and J gave up 8 bases; unmatched junction bases: 5. The CDR3 has 13 amino acids. The CDR3 DNA reads as TGTGCCAGCAGTGGGACAGTCGAAGAAAAACTGTTTTTT. Translated: CASSGTVEEKLFF.

The chain has TRBV10-3 and TRBJ2-1; D gene uncertain. V dropped 3 bases and J dropped 4 bases, with 4 bases sitting between them. The germline gives CDR1 ENHRY, CDR2 SYGVKD. The CDR3 contains 12 residues. The CDR3 bases are TGTGCCATCAGTGATAAGTACAATGAGCAGTTCTTC. Protein: CAISDKYNEQFF.

The chain couples TRBV5-5 to TRBJ2-5, with 11 bases that match TRBD2. Germline loops: CDR1 SGHKS, CDR2 YYEKEE (reference sequence). V was pared by 1 base and J by 5 bases, with 7 bases of the junction left unmatched. The CDR3 is made up of 16 amino acids. The CDR3 region has the DNA TGTGCCAGCAGCTTGCCACTAGCGGGAGTAGGGGAGACCCAGTACTTC. It yields the protein CASSLPLAGVGETQYF.

Only a few counts were recorded for this clonotype. A read error may explain this, as a much larger clone is one base away. V gene TRBV7-8 combines with J gene TRBJ2-2, with D perhaps TRBD2 (5 bases). CDR1 is SGHVS, CDR2 FQNEAQ, per germline. The CDR3 is 18 amino acids. Trimming removed 5 bases from V and 0 bases from J, with 19 bases in between. DNA of the CDR3: TGTGCCAGCAGCCCGGAGGACTCGGGATGGACGAACACCGGGGAGCTGTTTTTT. Protein: CASSPEDSGWTNTGELFF.

In the case of this clonotype: Given a far larger clone just one base away, this is likely a sequencing read error. The chain employs TRBV28 and TRBJ2-1; 9 bases are shared with TRBD2. Germline CDR1 MDHEN, CDR2 SYDVKM. The CDR3 sequence is 15 residues long. With 7 bases clipped from V and 3 bases from J, the junction kept 7 bases outside the gene matches. In nucleotides, the CDR3 is TGTGCCAGCAATCCTCCTAGCGGGGACTACAATGAGCAGTTCTTC. This translates into CASNPPSGDYNEQFF. The whole variable domain, remainder taken from reference TRBV28 and TRBJ2-1, is DVKVTQSSRYLVKRTGEKVFLECVQDMDHENMFWYRQDPGLGLRLIYFSYDVKMKEKGDIPEGYSVSREKKERFSLILESASTNQTSMYLCASNPPSGDYNEQFFGPGTRLTVL.

V and J are TRBV13 and TRBJ2-3; D might be TRBD1 or TRBD2, each matching 5 bases. V dropped 5 bases and J dropped 5 bases, with 20 bases sitting between them. Germline CDR1 reads PRHDT; CDR2 reads FYEKMQ (reference sequence). The CDR3 consists of 16 residues. The CDR3 DNA sequence: TGTGCCAGCAGCCGCCTAGGGGCAGAGGGGAAAGATACGCAGTATTTT. Protein product: CASSRLGAEGKDTQYF.

This clonotype was counted many times. The J gene is TRBJ2-7, the V gene TRBV6-1; TRBD2 aligns across 9 bases. Looked up from germline, CDR1 is MNHNS and CDR2 is SASEGT. After removal of 7 bases from V and 0 bases from J, the junction contained 7 bases not matched to a gene. The CDR3 sequence is 15 residues long. The CDR3 loop reads CASIKTSGISYEQYF. The CDR3 DNA sequence: TGTGCCAGCATTAAGACTAGCGGCATCTCCTACGAGCAGTACTTC.

The CDR3 DNA follows: TGCAGTGCTAGAGAAGTCCGCGGGAAGACCCAGTACTTC. Translated: CSAREVRGKTQYF. The rearrangement links TRBV20-1 to TRBJ2-5; perhaps TRBD2 as D (6 bases). CDR1 and CDR2 (germline): DFQATT, SNEGSKA (reference sequence). CDR3 length: 13 residues. V was pared by 0 bases and J by 6 bases, with 11 bases between.

This clonotype showed up many times. This chain joins TRBV27 and TRBJ2-2; D unresolved. This CDR3 region has 14 residues. Trimming removed 5 bases from V and 4 bases from J, with 11 bases in between. The germline CDR1 and CDR2 sequences are MNHEY and SMNVEV (reference sequence). DNA for the CDR3: TGTGCCAGCAGTCCCCGACATATCACCGGGGAGCTGTTTTTT. This gives the protein CASSPRHITGELFF.

This clonotype was picked up many times. This rearrangement joins TRBV11-2 to TRBJ2-2, with a weak D call TRBD2 (6 bases). The CDR3 consists of 10 residues. V shed 8 bases and J shed 8 bases, with 6 bases lying between them. Germline lookup yields CDR1 SGHAT and CDR2 FQNNGV. The CDR3 sequence: CASREGELFF. The CDR3 DNA follows: TGTGCCAGCCGGGAGGGGGAGCTGTTTTTT.

This clonotype showed up many times. The chain carries TRBV29-1 and TRBJ2-5, with D perhaps TRBD1 (6 bases). The CDR3 consists of 14 residues. CDR1 SQVTM and CDR2 ANQGSEA come from the germline V gene. V was shortened by 1 base and J by 5 bases, with 14 bases between the two germline ends. DNA of the CDR3: TGCAGCGTTGAAGGAGGGGCCACAGGGGAGACCCAGTACTTC. Translating gives CSVEGGATGETQYF.

This clonotype was found a few times. The rearrangement joins TRBV5-1 to TRBJ2-1, with TRBD2 matching over 11 bases. CDR3 length: 14 residues. Germline CDR1 SGHRS, CDR2 YFSETQ. The ends lost 2 bases at V and 13 bases at J; junction bases unmatched: 8. The CDR3 nucleotides read TGCGCCAGCAGCTTAGGGACTAGCGGAACTAAACAGTTCTTC. The encoded protein is CASSLGTSGTKQFF. Full variable domain (remainder filled in from reference TRBV5-1 and TRBJ2-1): KAGVTQTPRYLIKTRGQQVTLSCSPISGHRSVSWYQQTPGQGLQFLFEYFSETQRNKGNFPGRFSGRQFSNSRSEMNVSTLELGDSALYLCASSLGTSGTKQFFGPGTRLTVL.

This clonotype was observed at least ten times. The genes are TRBV12-3 or TRBV12-4 and TRBJ1-3, with 9 bases identical to TRBD1. This CDR3 has 13 residues. Trimming at V came to 6 bases and at J to 12 bases, leaving 9 bases not matched to a gene. CDR3 DNA: TGTGCCAGCAGCCCCGGACAGGGGATCGGCATATATTTT. It specifies CASSPGQGIGIYF.

There are many counts of this clonotype. This sequence joins TRBV27 and TRBJ1-5; no clear D. V was cut by 2 bases and J by 4 bases, with 6 bases left in between. Germline V gene lookup returns CDR1 MNHEY and CDR2 SMNVEV (reference sequence). The CDR3 sequence is 13 residues long. The CDR3 region is CASSLQWNQPQHF. CDR3 DNA: TGTGCCAGCAGTTTACAGTGGAATCAGCCCCAGCATTTT.

A few counts support this clonotype. A read error is possible here, since a much larger clone lies one base away. The chain has TRBV6-1 and TRBJ2-7, with 7 bases matching TRBD2. This CDR3 spans 11 amino acids. The germline gives CDR1 MNHNS, CDR2 SASEGT. As DNA, the CDR3 is TGTGCCTCCCCAAGGGAGGGCGAGCAGTGCTTC. The encoded protein is CASPREGEQCF.

This clonotype occurred many times. The V gene is TRBV7-9, the J gene TRBJ1-1; a possible D gene is TRBD1 (5 bases). This CDR3 has 13 amino acids. Germline V gene sequence: CDR1 SEHNR, CDR2 FQNEAQ (reference sequence). V was shortened by 6 bases and J by 0 bases, with 8 bases between the two germline ends. CDR3 bases: TGTGCCAGCAGGGGGGTGATGAACACTGAAGCTTTCTTT. The encoded protein is CASRGVMNTEAFF.

This clonotype was counted only a few times. The CDR3 DNA reads TGTGCCAGCTCACGGGTAGCGGGAGCCTACAATGAGCAGTTCTTC. It translates to CASSRVAGAYNEQFF. The genes are TRBV18 and TRBJ2-1, with 9 bases that match TRBD2. V was clipped by 4 bases and J by 2 bases; unmatched bases: 3. The CDR3 is 15 amino acids. In germline, CDR1 is KGHSH, CDR2 LQKENI.

This clonotype was counted at least ten times. The CDR3 here is CASSPGPRQPQHF. In nucleotides, the CDR3 is TGTGCCAGCAGCCCCGGGCCGAGGCAGCCCCAGCATTTT. The rearrangement links TRBV7-6 to TRBJ1-5; D gene unclear. The V end was cut by 5 bases, the J end by 7 bases, with 12 bases between. Germline CDR1 is SGHVS and CDR2 is FNYEAQ. CDR3 size: 13 residues. The whole variable domain, filled in from reference TRBV7-6 and TRBJ1-5, reads GAGVSQSPRYKVTKRGQDVALRCDPISGHVSLYWYRQALGQGPEFLTYFNYEAQQDKSGLPNDRFSAERPEGSISTLTIQRTEQRDSAMYRCASSPGPRQPQHFGDGTRLSIL.